This T cell receptor (beta chain) appears in the sequencing data of a study of cytomegalovirus exposure and HLA in healthy donors. Use of 60 Vbeta and 13 Jbeta primers characterized the PCR. Sequenced by immunoSEQ multiplex PCR; TCRdb stores in-frame clones only, minus some. In the table there are about 180,000 clones, around 80% of which are singletons. The sequence was obtained from a woman in her forties or fifties in good health and CMV-seropositive. The sequenced material came from PBMCs.

CDR3: CASSLRLPEQFF. The DNA for the CDR3 is TGCGCCAGCAGCTTGAGACTCCCTGAGCAGTTCTTC. This chain links TRBV5-1 with TRBJ2-1; D remains unclear. The CDR3 consists of 12 residues. Trimming took 1 base from V and 9 from J, leaving 8 bases between them. CDR1 and CDR2 (germline): SGHRS, YFSETQ. The full variable domain, completed using reference TRBV5-1 and TRBJ2-1, is KAGVTQTPRYLIKTRGQQVTLSCSPISGHRSVSWYQQTPGQGLQFLFEYFSETQRNKGNFPGRFSGRQFSNSRSEMNVSTLELGDSALYLCASSLRLPEQFFGPGTRLTVL.